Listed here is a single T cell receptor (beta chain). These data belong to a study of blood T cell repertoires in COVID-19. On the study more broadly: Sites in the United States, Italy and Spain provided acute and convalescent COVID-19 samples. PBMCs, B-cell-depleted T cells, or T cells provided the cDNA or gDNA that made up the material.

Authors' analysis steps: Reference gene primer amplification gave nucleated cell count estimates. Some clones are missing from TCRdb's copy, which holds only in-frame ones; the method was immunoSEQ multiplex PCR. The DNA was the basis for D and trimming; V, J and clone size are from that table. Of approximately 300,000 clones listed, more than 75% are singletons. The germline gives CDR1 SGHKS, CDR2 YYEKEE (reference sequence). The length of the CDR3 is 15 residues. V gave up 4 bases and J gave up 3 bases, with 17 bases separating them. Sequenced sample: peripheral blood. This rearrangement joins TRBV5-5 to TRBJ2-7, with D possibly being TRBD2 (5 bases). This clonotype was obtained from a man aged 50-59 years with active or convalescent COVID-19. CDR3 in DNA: TGTGCCAGCAGCCCTATATCCGGGGTGGTCTACGAGCAGTACTTC. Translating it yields CASSPISGVVYEQYF.